This T cell receptor (beta chain) was found in a study of cytomegalovirus exposure and HLA in healthy donors. Findings and caveats of the study: Common viral pathogens seemed, in a later analysis, to connect with several of the most significant clusters.

V was pared by 6 bases and J by 0 bases, with 10 bases between. The CDR3 is 14 amino acids. Germline lookup yields CDR1 MDHEN and CDR2 SYDVKM. As for this clone: What it binds is not known.

The PCR was carried out with 60 Vbeta primers and 13 Jbeta primers. Libraries were prepared by immunoSEQ multiplex PCR; TCRdb keeps only in-frame clonotypes and omits some of them. In all, the sample yields roughly 190,000 clones. Specimen: PBMCs. V gene TRBV28 combines with J gene TRBJ2-3; possibly TRBD2 for D (6 bases). The TCR comes from a woman between 18 and 29 years old in good health and CMV-seropositive. The CDR3 loop is CASSLGGSTDTQYF. The CDR3, as DNA: TGTGCCAGCAGCTTGGGAGGAAGCACAGATACGCAGTATTTT.